This is a list of T cell receptor beta chains from one sample in a study of shared clonotypes between healthy human individuals. The table came from immunoSEQ multiplex PCR; TCRdb's copy has only in-frame clones and leaves some out. This sample has about 500,000 clones, with around 77% found just once. Specimen: PBMCs. These receptor sequences come from a woman between 35 and 50 years old in good health. Some clones in this sample may be carry-over from other donors' samples. The CDR3 runs from the conserved cysteine through the conserved F or W. A D gene is named only where the DNA matches it firmly. Size values are once, few and many counts, or a class for expanded clones, and some rows have none.

j_call: TRBJ2-2
d_call: .
v_call: TRBV11-2
clone_size: .
cdr3_nt: TGTGCCAGCAGCTTCAGTTTCGTCGCGAACACCGGGGAGCTGTTTTTT
cdr3_aa: CASSFSFVANTGELFF

j_call: TRBJ1-2
d_call: .
v_call: TRBV27
clone_size: .
cdr3_nt: TGTGCCAGCAGTTTATCCCCCGGGCAGGGGACGAATGGCTACACCTTC
cdr3_aa: CASSLSPGQGTNGYTF

j_call: TRBJ2-7
d_call: .
v_call: TRBV18
clone_size: .
cdr3_nt: TGTGCCAGCTCACCAGGGGATTTGCCGGAGGGGTACTTC
cdr3_aa: CASSPGDLPEGYF

j_call: TRBJ1-5
d_call: .
v_call: TRBV6-1
clone_size: once
cdr3_nt: TGTGCCAGCAGTGGATGGAACGGTAGCAATCAGCCCCAGCATTTT
cdr3_aa: CASSGWNGSNQPQHF

j_call: TRBJ1-1
d_call: .
v_call: TRBV9
clone_size: .
cdr3_nt: TGTGCCAGCAGCCCCTCAGGATCTGAAGCTTTCTTT
cdr3_aa: CASSPSGSEAFF

j_call: TRBJ1-5
d_call: TRBD1
v_call: TRBV29-1
clone_size: .
cdr3_nt: TGCAGCGCCAAGACAGGGGGACAGCCCCAGCATTTT
cdr3_aa: CSAKTGGQPQHF

j_call: TRBJ2-2
d_call: .
v_call: TRBV30
clone_size: .
cdr3_nt: TGTGCCTGGAGTGTACTCGTAGGAACCGGGGAGCTGTTTTTT
cdr3_aa: CAWSVLVGTGELFF

j_call: TRBJ2-7
d_call: TRBD1
v_call: TRBV9
clone_size: .
cdr3_nt: TGTGCCAGCAGCCCTCGACAGGGGGCCTACGAGCAGTACTTC
cdr3_aa: CASSPRQGAYEQYF

j_call: TRBJ2-1
d_call: .
v_call: TRBV18
clone_size: few
cdr3_nt: TGTGCCAGCTCACCACGGTCTAGTCCCATCAATGAGCAGTTCTTC
cdr3_aa: CASSPRSSPINEQFF

j_call: TRBJ2-5
d_call: .
v_call: TRBV5-1
clone_size: few
cdr3_nt: TGCGCCAGCAGCGTGACAGGGGAGGGGACCCAGTACTTC
cdr3_aa: CASSVTGEGTQYF

j_call: TRBJ2-2
d_call: .
v_call: TRBV28
clone_size: .
cdr3_nt: TGTGCCAGCAGTTTATCCCCCGGGGAGCTGTTTTTT
cdr3_aa: CASSLSPGELFF

j_call: TRBJ2-5
d_call: .
v_call: TRBV4-2
clone_size: .
cdr3_nt: TGTGCCAGCAGCTCTGTCCTGGGGACTGCCGGGACCCAGTACTTC
cdr3_aa: CASSSVLGTAGTQYF

j_call: TRBJ2-7
d_call: TRBD1
v_call: TRBV2
clone_size: .
cdr3_nt: TGTGCCAGCAGTGAGTTGGGTTGGGACAGTCCCAGCTCCTACGAGCAGTACTTC
cdr3_aa: CASSELGWDSPSSYEQYF

j_call: TRBJ1-4
d_call: .
v_call: TRBV27
clone_size: few
cdr3_nt: TGTGCCAGCAGCCGTCCGGGAGGAAAACTGTTTTTT
cdr3_aa: CASSRPGGKLFF

j_call: TRBJ1-2
d_call: .
v_call: TRBV4-2
clone_size: once
cdr3_nt: TGTGCCAGCAGCCAAGATCTTGCAGATAACTATGGCTACACCTTC
cdr3_aa: CASSQDLADNYGYTF

j_call: TRBJ1-5
d_call: .
v_call: TRBV4-1
clone_size: few
cdr3_nt: TGCGCCAGCAGCCCCCGAAACTCAGGACAGCAGCCCCAGCATTTT
cdr3_aa: CASSPRNSGQQPQHF

j_call: TRBJ2-5
d_call: .
v_call: TRBV2
clone_size: .
cdr3_nt: TGTGCCTTCCGACGTAGCAGTGAGACCCAGTACTTC
cdr3_aa: CAFRRSSETQYF

j_call: TRBJ2-5
d_call: TRBD1
v_call: TRBV25-1
clone_size: .
cdr3_nt: TGTGCCAGCAGTGACCGACAGGGTGTGGGGGAGACCCAGTACTTC
cdr3_aa: CASSDRQGVGETQYF

j_call: TRBJ2-1
d_call: TRBD2
v_call: TRBV11-3
clone_size: .
cdr3_nt: TGTGCCAGCAGCGCCGGGACTAGCGGGAGGGTGAATGAGCAGTTCTTC
cdr3_aa: CASSAGTSGRVNEQFF

j_call: TRBJ2-3
d_call: .
v_call: TRBV18
clone_size: .
cdr3_nt: TGTGCCAGCTCACCATCCGAAACAAGGGATACGCAGTATTTT
cdr3_aa: CASSPSETRDTQYF

j_call: TRBJ1-2
d_call: .
v_call: TRBV28
clone_size: .
cdr3_nt: TGTGCCAGCAGTTGGACGGGGCGTGAGGGCTTTGGCTACACCTTC
cdr3_aa: CASSWTGREGFGYTF

j_call: TRBJ1-1
d_call: .
v_call: TRBV27
clone_size: .
cdr3_nt: TGTGCCAGCAGTCCCCCTTTGACGGGGATCCGAAACACTGAAGCTTTCTTT
cdr3_aa: CASSPPLTGIRNTEAFF

j_call: TRBJ2-7
d_call: TRBD2
v_call: TRBV29-1
clone_size: .
cdr3_nt: TGCAGCGTTGGTCTCGCGGGAGCCTACGAGCAGTACTTC
cdr3_aa: CSVGLAGAYEQYF

j_call: TRBJ2-7
d_call: .
v_call: TRBV7-6
clone_size: .
cdr3_nt: TGTGCCAGCAGCCCCGGGGGCGAGCAGTACTTC
cdr3_aa: CASSPGGEQYF

j_call: TRBJ2-1
d_call: .
v_call: TRBV28
clone_size: .
cdr3_nt: TGTGCCAGCAGTTTGCTCTACAGTTACAATGAGCAGTTCTTC
cdr3_aa: CASSLLYSYNEQFF

j_call: TRBJ2-1
d_call: .
v_call: TRBV29-1
clone_size: .
cdr3_nt: TGCAGCGTTGAGTCTGAGTTCCCCTACAATGAGCAGTTCTTC
cdr3_aa: CSVESEFPYNEQFF

j_call: TRBJ1-4
d_call: .
v_call: TRBV9
clone_size: .
cdr3_nt: TGTGCCAAGAGTCCAGGATTTTGGGAAAAACTGTTTTTT
cdr3_aa: CAKSPGFWEKLFF

j_call: TRBJ2-2
d_call: TRBD2
v_call: TRBV9
clone_size: few
cdr3_nt: TGTGCCAGCAGCGTAGCGACTAGCGGAAACACCGGGGAGCTGTTTTTT
cdr3_aa: CASSVATSGNTGELFF

j_call: TRBJ1-5
d_call: .
v_call: TRBV15
clone_size: .
cdr3_nt: TGTGCCACCAGCCCCCCAGGGTGGAGATATAGCAATCAGCCCCAGCATTTT
cdr3_aa: CATSPPGWRYSNQPQHF

j_call: TRBJ2-5
d_call: TRBD2
v_call: TRBV2
clone_size: once
cdr3_nt: TGTGCCAGCAGTACCGGGACTAGCCCCGGTACAAATCAAGAGACCCAGTACTTC
cdr3_aa: CASSTGTSPGTNQETQYF

j_call: TRBJ2-1
d_call: .
v_call: TRBV5-1
clone_size: .
cdr3_nt: TGCGCCAGCAGCTTGATGGGGGTGAATGAGCAGTTCTTC
cdr3_aa: CASSLMGVNEQFF

j_call: TRBJ2-1
d_call: TRBD2
v_call: TRBV27
clone_size: .
cdr3_nt: TGTGCCAGCAGTTTCCCTAGCGGGTCCTACAATGAGCAGTTCTTC
cdr3_aa: CASSFPSGSYNEQFF

j_call: TRBJ2-3
d_call: .
v_call: TRBV10-1
clone_size: .
cdr3_nt: TGCGCCAGCAGCCTGACGGGTGTGGATACGCAGTATTTT
cdr3_aa: CASSLTGVDTQYF

j_call: TRBJ2-1
d_call: TRBD2
v_call: TRBV4-3
clone_size: .
cdr3_nt: TGCGCCAGCAGCCAAGTAGCTAGCGGATTACACAATGAGCAGTTCTTC
cdr3_aa: CASSQVASGLHNEQFF

j_call: TRBJ2-7
d_call: TRBD1
v_call: TRBV27
clone_size: .
cdr3_nt: TGTGCCAGCCGACCGGGACAGGGACCCTTTTGGGAGCAGTACTTC
cdr3_aa: CASRPGQGPFWEQYF

j_call: TRBJ2-7
d_call: TRBD2
v_call: TRBV4-2
clone_size: few
cdr3_nt: TGTGCCAGCAGCCACCGAGGACTGGAAGGACTAGCGGGCGTTGCCTACGAGCAGTACTTC
cdr3_aa: CASSHRGLEGLAGVAYEQYF

j_call: TRBJ2-3
d_call: TRBD2
v_call: TRBV9
clone_size: few
cdr3_nt: TGTGCCAGCAGCGAAGCGGGAGCTAGCACAGATACGCAGTATTTT
cdr3_aa: CASSEAGASTDTQYF

j_call: TRBJ2-3
d_call: .
v_call: TRBV5-6
clone_size: .
cdr3_nt: TGTGCCAGCAGCTTCGGGGGAATCGATGGCACAGATACGCAGTATTTT
cdr3_aa: CASSFGGIDGTDTQYF

j_call: TRBJ2-3
d_call: .
v_call: TRBV4-1
clone_size: .
cdr3_nt: TGCGCCAGCAGCCGAACACCGGGCCCCACAGATACGCAGTATTTT
cdr3_aa: CASSRTPGPTDTQYF

j_call: TRBJ2-1
d_call: .
v_call: TRBV18
clone_size: .
cdr3_nt: TGTGCCAGCTCACCACCGGACAGACTACGGAACAATGAGCAGTTCTTC
cdr3_aa: CASSPPDRLRNNEQFF

j_call: TRBJ2-2
d_call: TRBD2
v_call: TRBV14
clone_size: many
cdr3_nt: TGTGCCAGCAGCCAAGATCTAGCGGGAGTCGGGGAGCTGTTTTTT
cdr3_aa: CASSQDLAGVGELFF

j_call: TRBJ2-2
d_call: .
v_call: TRBV11-1
clone_size: .
cdr3_nt: TGTGCCAGCAGCACCCGGTTGGCCAGCGTGGCCGGGGAGCTGTTTTTT
cdr3_aa: CASSTRLASVAGELFF

j_call: TRBJ2-1
d_call: TRBD2
v_call: TRBV11-2
clone_size: once
cdr3_nt: TGTGCCAGCAGACCATTTCGGGGCCTAGCGGGAGGGGTTTACAATGAGCAGTTCTTC
cdr3_aa: CASRPFRGLAGGVYNEQFF

j_call: TRBJ2-2
d_call: .
v_call: TRBV7-7
clone_size: .
cdr3_nt: TGTGCCAGCAGCTTAGGCTACAGGACCGGGGAGCTGTTTTTT
cdr3_aa: CASSLGYRTGELFF

j_call: TRBJ1-2
d_call: .
v_call: TRBV4-1
clone_size: many
cdr3_nt: TGCGCCAGCAGCCAAGGCGGTTACTATGGCTACACCTTC
cdr3_aa: CASSQGGYYGYTF

j_call: TRBJ1-5
d_call: TRBD1
v_call: TRBV28
clone_size: .
cdr3_nt: TGTGCCAGCAGTTCTGTAGGGACAGTCAATCAGCCCCAGCATTTT
cdr3_aa: CASSSVGTVNQPQHF

j_call: TRBJ1-2
d_call: .
v_call: TRBV2
clone_size: .
cdr3_nt: TGTGCCAGCAGTGACCCTTCAGGGGCCCGGGGAATTTATGGCTACACCTTC
cdr3_aa: CASSDPSGARGIYGYTF

j_call: TRBJ2-3
d_call: .
v_call: TRBV5-1
clone_size: .
cdr3_nt: TGCGCCAGCAGCTTGGCGAGCCCCGGGTCGGATACGCAGTATTTT
cdr3_aa: CASSLASPGSDTQYF

j_call: TRBJ1-1
d_call: TRBD1
v_call: TRBV11-2
clone_size: few
cdr3_nt: TGTGCCAGCAGTACAGGGGGTACTGAAGCTTTCTTT
cdr3_aa: CASSTGGTEAFF

j_call: TRBJ2-2
d_call: .
v_call: TRBV15
clone_size: few
cdr3_nt: TGTGCCACCAGCAGAGAGACAGATTCGAACACCGGGGAGCTGTTTTTT
cdr3_aa: CATSRETDSNTGELFF

j_call: TRBJ1-2
d_call: TRBD1
v_call: TRBV30
clone_size: few
cdr3_nt: TGTGCCTGGAATGGAAACAGGGGAAACTATGGCTACACCTTC
cdr3_aa: CAWNGNRGNYGYTF

j_call: TRBJ2-7
d_call: TRBD2
v_call: TRBV28
clone_size: .
cdr3_nt: TGTGCCAGCAGTTTATGGGCTAGCGGGTCCTCCTACGAGCAGTACTTC
cdr3_aa: CASSLWASGSSYEQYF

j_call: TRBJ2-7
d_call: .
v_call: TRBV11-3
clone_size: .
cdr3_nt: TGTGCCAGCAGCTCCTCGCCGTACTTC
cdr3_aa: CASSSSPYF

j_call: TRBJ2-2
d_call: .
v_call: TRBV2
clone_size: .
cdr3_nt: TGTGCCAGCAGGTTGCAGCCGAACACCGGGGAGCTGTTTTTT
cdr3_aa: CASRLQPNTGELFF

j_call: TRBJ2-3
d_call: TRBD1
v_call: TRBV6-7
clone_size: .
cdr3_nt: TGTGCCAGCAGTGACTCGACAGGGGCAGATACGCAGTATTTT
cdr3_aa: CASSDSTGADTQYF

j_call: TRBJ2-1
d_call: TRBD1
v_call: TRBV27
clone_size: many
cdr3_nt: TGTGCCAGCGCCCCTCGGGGGACAGGGGCCTACGGTGAGCAGTTCTTC
cdr3_aa: CASAPRGTGAYGEQFF

j_call: TRBJ2-7
d_call: .
v_call: TRBV29-1
clone_size: .
cdr3_nt: TGCAGCGCTGGGGGGGGCGCGGGAAGCTACGAGCAGTACTTC
cdr3_aa: CSAGGGAGSYEQYF

j_call: TRBJ2-7
d_call: .
v_call: TRBV15
clone_size: .
cdr3_nt: TGTGCCACCAGCAGAGATTTGGGACCTCGAAGAGACTTC
cdr3_aa: CATSRDLGPRRDF

j_call: TRBJ1-2
d_call: .
v_call: TRBV4-1
clone_size: .
cdr3_nt: TGCGCCAGCAGCCACGACCGGGACGGGAAATATGGCTACACCTTC
cdr3_aa: CASSHDRDGKYGYTF